This T cell receptor beta chain was identified in a study of CD8 T cells in Susac syndrome. Relapsing-remitting disease, either stable or active, was present in the treatment-naive patients who were the multiple sclerosis controls. The authors negatively isolated CD8+ and CD4+ T cells and FACS-enriched TEMRA cells. Study-level findings and limits: The study conceded that relatively few individuals underwent its TCR sequencing and HLA analysis.

The germline CDR1 and CDR2 sequences are MNHNS and SASEGT. The CDR3 sequence is 16 residues long. The trim removed 5 bases at V and 6 bases at J, leaving 8 bases unmatched. A word on this clonotype: Its antigen is as yet unknown.

The RNA input was roughly 0.45 to 1 ug, and it was reverse transcribed with random hexamers. Across 54 Vbeta and 13 Jbeta, TCR beta CDR3 was amplified with immunoSEQ multiplex PCR. TCRdb processed the immunoSEQ multiplex PCR reads anew with MiXCR; each CDR3 protein has one entry. The table records more than 150,000 distinct CDR3 sequences, 85% to 95% of them present only once. The chain is built from TRBV6-1 and TRBJ2-1, with 12 bases lining up with TRBD2. What was sequenced was CD8+ T cells from PBMCs. The receptor comes from a human donor with multiple sclerosis. In nucleotides, the CDR3 is TGTGCCAGCAGTCCTCTAGCGGGGGGGTTTCTCAATGAGCAGTTCTTC. This translates into CASSPLAGGFLNEQFF.